The entry that follows covers one TCR beta chain sequence. This record belongs to a study of blood T cell repertoires in COVID-19. Deletions cut 3 bases from V and 2 bases from J, with 11 bases between. The CDR3 is 16 amino acids. Germline CDR1 is WNHNN and CDR2 is SYGVQD (reference sequence). Sequenced by immunoSEQ multiplex PCR; TCRdb stores in-frame clones only, minus some. The table has 140,000 to 150,000 clones, about 87% seen once; the top ten hold over 9%. The rearrangement links TRBV10-1 to TRBJ2-6; no clear D gene. Sequencing used PBMCs or T cells enriched from blood (not recorded which). The clonotype originates from a man between 60 and 75 years old who had recovered from COVID-19. This CDR3 reads CASSDSNTPGANVLTF. The CDR3 nucleotides are TGCGCCAGCAGTGACAGTAACACCCCTGGGGCCAACGTCCTGACTTTC.